These 30 T cell receptor beta chains share one sample of origin, sequenced in a study of somatic mutations in cytotoxic T cells in rheumatoid arthritis (dated by TCRdb to 2016 to 2017). The receptor library was made with the immunoSEQ multiplex PCR assay. Drawn from immuneACCESS, this table holds only the in-frame rearrangements with V and J called that TCRdb kept. Clones are partly lost; checked studies trace under half to an unresolved V gene and leave the rest unexplained. Within this sample are some 5,600 clones, with 80% to 85% of them counted one time only. The top ten clones comprise about 5% of the sample. The sequencing sample was made of CD8+ T cells sorted from blood. Source of these receptors: an adult with rheumatoid arthritis.

This clone is a singleton in its sample. This chain uses TRBV9 with TRBJ2-2, with TRBD2 matching over 7 bases. The length of the CDR3 is 13 residues. After removal of 6 bases from V and 6 bases from J, the junction contained 5 bases not matched to a gene. The germline V gene encodes CDR1 SGDLS and CDR2 YYNGEE. The CDR3 sequence: CASTLAEAGELFF. The CDR3, as DNA: TGTGCCAGCACCCTAGCGGAGGCCGGGGAGCTGTTTTTT.

This sequence joins TRBV5-6 and TRBJ2-6; perhaps TRBD2 as D (6 bases). Trimming stripped 5 bases from V and 2 bases from J, with 14 bases between. The CDR3 consists of 16 residues. The V gene's germline CDR1 is SGHDT and CDR2 YYEEEE. The CDR3 is CASSPGGGTGANVLTF. The CDR3 DNA sequence: TGTGCCAGCAGTCCGGGTGGGGGGACTGGGGCCAACGTCCTGACTTTC.

This chain links TRBV9 with TRBJ2-1, with D perhaps TRBD2 (5 bases). The CDR3 totals 16 residues. CDR1 is SGDLS, CDR2 YYNGEE, per germline. Between the trimmed V and J ends, which lost 0 bases and 3 bases, there was a span of 13 bases. CDR3 in DNA: TGTGCCAGCAGCGTAGAGTCGGGGTTTTTCTACAATGAGCAGTTCTTC. The encoded protein is CASSVESGFFYNEQFF.

The V gene is TRBV6-5, the J gene TRBJ2-7, with 10 bases that match TRBD2. The length of the CDR3 is 16 residues. V shed 2 bases, J shed 5 bases, and the junction held 9 bases outside the gene matches. Germline V gene data show CDR1 as MNHEY and CDR2 as SVGAGI. CDR3 nucleotide sequence: TGTGCCAGCAGTTACGCCGCTAGCGGGAGTCGCCACGAGCAGTACTTC. The encoded protein is CASSYAASGSRHEQYF.

V and J are TRBV7-9 and TRBJ1-1; D remains ambiguous. Trimming stripped 1 base from V and 6 bases from J, with 9 bases between. Germline V gene sequence: CDR1 SEHNR, CDR2 FQNEAQ (reference sequence). The CDR3 loop spans 13 amino acids. The DNA of the CDR3 is TGTGCCAGCAGCTTAGACCTGAGGGCTGAAGCTTTCTTT. This sequence encodes CASSLDLRAEAFF. Full variable domain (remainder filled in from reference TRBV7-9 and TRBJ1-1): DTGVSQNPRHKITKRGQNVTFRCDPISEHNRLYWYRQTLGQGPEFLTYFQNEAQLEKSRLLSDRFSAERPKGSFSTLEIQRTEQGDSAMYLCASSLDLRAEAFFGQGTRLTVV.

V gene TRBV10-3 combines with J gene TRBJ1-5; D might be TRBD1 (6 bases). This CDR3 spans 14 amino acids. Germline V gene data show CDR1 as ENHRY and CDR2 as SYGVKD. Trimming took off 10 bases at V and 4 bases at J, with 17 bases between the two ends. CDR3 region: CATSSGDTNQPQHF. The CDR3 DNA sequence: TGTGCCACCTCCTCCGGGGACACGAATCAGCCCCAGCATTTT.

There are a few counts of this clone. This sequence joins TRBV13 and TRBJ2-7, with TRBD1 as a possible D gene (6 bases). The CDR3 has 15 amino acids. The ends were cut back, 4 bases at V and 4 bases at J, with 17 bases in the middle. CDR1 is PRHDT, CDR2 FYEKMQ, per germline (reference sequence). CDR3 in amino acids: CASSSMAGQLYEQYF. For the CDR3, the DNA is TGTGCCAGCAGCTCGATGGCTGGACAGCTATACGAGCAGTACTTC.

This chain links TRBV30 with TRBJ2-7; no definite D call. With 8 bases removed from V and 3 bases from J, the gap between germline ends came to 14 bases. The CDR3 extends over 12 amino acids. The germline V gene encodes CDR1 GTSNPN and CDR2 SVGIG (reference sequence). The CDR3 is CALAANYYEQYF. The CDR3 coding sequence is TGTGCCCTGGCCGCAAACTACTACGAGCAGTACTTC.

This rearrangement joins TRBV19 to TRBJ2-1, with 15 nucleotides matching TRBD2. Losses at the gene ends were 9 bases for V and 6 bases for J; bases not matched to a gene: 3. The V gene's germline CDR1 is LNHDA and CDR2 SQIVND (reference sequence). The CDR3 consists of 14 residues. CDR3: CASSGLAGGNEQFF. CDR3 nucleotide sequence: TGTGCCAGCTCGGGACTAGCGGGAGGCAATGAGCAGTTCTTC.

This chain connects TRBV29-1 to TRBJ2-7; D is perhaps TRBD2 (6 bases). Trimming removed 5 bases at V and 4 bases at J, with 15 bases between. Germline V lookup: CDR1 SQVTM, CDR2 ANQGSEA. CDR3 length: 13 amino acids. CDR3 in DNA: TGCAGCGTTCTTACTAGCCTCGGATACGAGCAGTACTTC. Protein: CSVLTSLGYEQYF.

V gene TRBV7-8 combines with J gene TRBJ2-1; no reliable D call. Germline values: CDR1 SGHVS, CDR2 FQNEAQ. V was shortened by 4 bases and J by 1 base, with 11 bases between the two germline ends. This CDR3 is 15 amino acids long. The chain's CDR3 is CASSSGRASYNEQFF. In nucleotides, the CDR3 is TGTGCCAGCAGCTCCGGTCGGGCTTCCTACAATGAGCAGTTCTTC.

The genes are TRBV11-1 and TRBJ2-3; D perhaps matches TRBD1 (7 bases). The germline gives CDR1 SGHAT, CDR2 FQDESV (reference sequence). Trimming cost V 4 bases and J 3 bases, with 23 bases left between them. CDR3 length: 18 amino acids. The CDR3 sequence: CASSYRRETGKVTDTQYF. The CDR3 region has the DNA TGTGCCAGCAGCTACCGGAGGGAGACAGGGAAGGTGACAGATACGCAGTATTTT.

The chain couples TRBV6-4 to TRBJ1-5; D remains ambiguous. CDR3 length: 13 residues. Trimming removed 0 bases from V and 6 bases from J, with 6 bases in between. Germline V gene data show CDR1 as MRHNA and CDR2 as SNTAGT. CDR3 sequence (DNA): TGTGCCAGCAGTGACTCGGGCAGTCAGCCCCAGCATTTT. Residues: CASSDSGSQPQHF.

J is TRBJ2-1 and V is TRBV6-1; D tentatively reads TRBD1 or TRBD2 (5 bases each). Trimming left V 4 bases short and J 10 bases short, with 11 bases between. CDR3 length equals 12 residues. Germline loops: CDR1 MNHNS, CDR2 SASEGT. The CDR3 DNA sequence: TGTGCCAGCAGTGGGGGGACGGACGAGCAGTTCTTC. Protein sequence: CASSGGTDEQFF.

The chain recombines TRBV29-1 with TRBJ2-1; 12 bases map to TRBD2. CDR3 length: 18 residues. V trimming: 4 bases; J trimming: 0 bases; junction bases outside the gene matches: 10. CDR1 and CDR2 (germline): SQVTM, ANQGSEA. The CDR3 sequence: CSVVPGLAGQSSYNEQFF. In DNA form, the CDR3 reads TGCAGCGTTGTTCCGGGACTAGCGGGCCAGAGCTCCTACAATGAGCAGTTCTTC.

This clone was seen a handful of times. This chain joins TRBV5-6 and TRBJ2-7, with D possibly matching TRBD1 (6 bases). The germline V and J ends were trimmed by 2 bases and 3 bases, with 9 bases remaining between them. The CDR3 consists of 13 residues. Germline V lookup: CDR1 SGHDT, CDR2 YYEEEE. CDR3 in DNA: TGTGCCAGCAGCTTTGGGACATACTACGAGCAGTACTTC. Protein: CASSFGTYYEQYF.

This chain links TRBV6-6 with TRBJ2-7; D is unclear. Germline values: CDR1 MNHNY, CDR2 SVGAGI (reference sequence). The CDR3 loop spans 11 amino acids. Trimming took 2 bases from V and 8 from J, leaving 7 bases between them. For the CDR3, the DNA is TGTGCCAGCAGTTACGGCGGCCAGCAGTACTTC. Translation: CASSYGGQQYF.

This clone has more than one count but fewer than ten. V usage is TRBV7-9 and J usage is TRBJ2-7, with 7 positions matching TRBD2. CDR3 length equals 13 residues. V gave up 1 base and J gave up 5 bases; unmatched junction bases: 2. Germline V lookup: CDR1 SEHNR, CDR2 FQNEAQ (reference sequence). The CDR3 spells CASSLGLADEQYF. The DNA for the CDR3 is TGTGCCAGCAGCTTAGGGCTAGCGGACGAGCAGTACTTC. The whole variable domain, remainder taken from reference TRBV7-9 and TRBJ2-7, is DTGVSQNPRHKITKRGQNVTFRCDPISEHNRLYWYRQTLGQGPEFLTYFQNEAQLEKSRLLSDRFSAERPKGSFSTLEIQRTEQGDSAMYLCASSLGLADEQYFGPGTRLTVT.

This chain uses TRBV28 with TRBJ1-5, with 11 bases identical to TRBD1. CDR1 is MDHEN, CDR2 SYDVKM, per germline. The CDR3 loop spans 17 amino acids. V shed 4 bases, J shed 6 bases, and the junction held 11 bases outside the gene matches. CDR3 region: CASSSDHPGTGGQPQHF. CDR3 nucleotides: TGTGCCAGCAGTTCGGATCACCCCGGGACAGGGGGTCAGCCCCAGCATTTT. The variable domain in full, with the rest retrieved from reference TRBV28 and TRBJ1-5, is DVKVTQSSRYLVKRTGEKVFLECVQDMDHENMFWYRQDPGLGLRLIYFSYDVKMKEKGDIPEGYSVSREKKERFSLILESASTNQTSMYLCASSSDHPGTGGQPQHFGDGTRLSIL.

This clone was observed a handful of times. The chain is built from TRBV27 and TRBJ1-1, with no clear D. This CDR3 comprises 15 residues. Germline V CDR1 and CDR2: MNHEY, SMNVEV (reference sequence). V shed 2 bases and J shed 1 base, with 11 bases lying between them. The CDR3 DNA follows: TGTGCCAGCAGTTTAATTTGGACCGAGAACACTGAAGCTTTCTTT. It encodes CASSLIWTENTEAFF.

This rearrangement joins TRBV15 to TRBJ2-7; 8 nucleotides match TRBD1. Losses at the gene ends were 0 bases for V and 2 bases for J; bases not matched to a gene: 3. Germline CDR1 reads LNHNV; CDR2 reads YYDKDF (reference sequence). The CDR3 sequence is 15 residues long. The chain's CDR3 is CATSREGTGAYEQYF. CDR3 coding DNA: TGTGCCACCAGCAGAGAAGGGACAGGTGCCTACGAGCAGTACTTC.

V gene TRBV7-6 combines with J gene TRBJ2-3; D gene unclear. Trimming took off 4 bases at V and 4 bases at J, with 9 bases between the two ends. This CDR3 has 13 residues. Germline CDR1 is SGHVS and CDR2 is FNYEAQ. The CDR3, as DNA: TGTGCCAGCAGCTCGTCCGTTCCAGATACGCAGTATTTT. This codes for CASSSSVPDTQYF.

The chain recombines TRBV30 with TRBJ2-7, with a weak D call TRBD1 (5 bases). The CDR3 is 15 residues long. Per germline, CDR1 GTSNPN and CDR2 SVGIG (reference sequence). Trimming stripped 0 bases from V and 3 bases from J, with 15 bases between. In DNA form, the CDR3 reads TGTGCCTGGAGTGTACAGGTTGCACAGTTCTACGAGCAGTACTTC. It specifies CAWSVQVAQFYEQYF.

This chain uses TRBV19 with TRBJ2-1; TRBD1 matches 7 bases. The CDR3 is 14 amino acids. Germline CDR1 reads LNHDA; CDR2 reads SQIVND (reference sequence). Trimming at V came to 5 bases and at J to 4 bases, leaving 5 bases not matched to a gene. The CDR3 coding sequence is TGTGCCAGTAGTGACCAGACAGGGTACAATGAGCAGTTCTTC. It translates to CASSDQTGYNEQFF. The complete variable domain, with remaining parts taken from reference TRBV19 and TRBJ2-1, reads DGGITQSPKYLFRKEGQNVTLSCEQNLNHDAMYWYRQDPGQGLRLIYYSQIVNDFQKGDIAEGYSVSREKKESFPLTVTSAQKNPTAFYLCASSDQTGYNEQFFGPGTRLTVL.

The CDR3 DNA reads TGTGCCAGCAGGTTCGCCGGGACAGGGTCCTACGAGCAGTACTTC. It codes for CASRFAGTGSYEQYF. The V gene is TRBV6-5, the J gene TRBJ2-7; 9 bases agree with TRBD1. J was trimmed by 1 base and V by 6 bases; bases with no gene match: 7. Germline V CDR1 and CDR2: MNHEY, SVGAGI. This CDR3 contains 15 residues.

The J gene is TRBJ2-3, the V gene TRBV7-9, with 10 bases fitting TRBD2. This CDR3 has 18 amino acids. Per germline, CDR1 SEHNR and CDR2 FQNEAQ (reference sequence). V was clipped by 5 bases and J by 7 bases; unmatched bases: 18. This CDR3 reads CASSPPSVKGGLANTQYF. Written as DNA, the CDR3 is TGTGCCAGCAGCCCACCTTCGGTAAAGGGGGGACTAGCGAATACGCAGTATTTT. Looking up the rest from reference TRBV7-9 and TRBJ2-3 gives the full variable domain: DTGVSQNPRHKITKRGQNVTFRCDPISEHNRLYWYRQTLGQGPEFLTYFQNEAQLEKSRLLSDRFSAERPKGSFSTLEIQRTEQGDSAMYLCASSPPSVKGGLANTQYFGPGTRLTVL.

The rearrangement joins TRBV5-1 to TRBJ2-2; perhaps TRBD2 as D (7 bases). The CDR3 spans 17 residues. Between the trimmed V and J ends, which lost 4 bases and 3 bases, there was a span of 19 bases. Germline loops: CDR1 SGHRS, CDR2 YFSETQ. CDR3 coding DNA: TGCGCCAGCAGCGCCCGGGACACCCGGGGGGACACCGGGGAGCTGTTTTTT. It is translated as CASSARDTRGDTGELFF.

The chain links TRBV21-1 to TRBJ1-1; the DNA was not compared with TRBD1, the D call given in the table. TRBV21-1 constitutes a pseudogene. CDR3 length: 15 amino acids. CDR3 in amino acids: CASSRTQGIGTEAFF. CDR3 sequence (DNA): TGTGCCAGCAGCCGGACCCAGGGGATTGGGACTGAAGCTTTCTTT.

The chain combines TRBV5-8 with TRBJ2-5; TRBD1 matches at 10 bases. The CDR3 contains 17 residues. Germline V gives CDR1 SGHTS, CDR2 YDEGEE. With V trimmed by 0 bases and J by 2 bases, 7 bases remained unmatched. CDR3 in DNA: TGTGCCAGCAGCTTGGTTTGGGACAGGGGACTACAAGAGACCCAGTACTTC. Translation: CASSLVWDRGLQETQYF.

The V gene is TRBV7-9, the J gene TRBJ2-5; 10 bases fit TRBD2. Germline assignment: CDR1 SEHNR and CDR2 FQNEAQ (reference sequence). The CDR3 sequence is 16 residues long. V was clipped by 5 bases and J by 5 bases; unmatched bases: 11. CDR3 DNA: TGTGCCAGCAGCCCCCGGGTAGCGGGAGGTGGGGAGACCCAGTACTTC. Translated, it gives CASSPRVAGGGETQYF.